This T cell receptor beta chain derives from a study of T cells in Graves' hyperthyroidism and ophthalmopathy. There were TCR beta CDR3 regions amplified from RNA transcripts. HTBI primers were the set used in a first-round RT-PCR of the TCR CDR3. TCRdb re-analysed the multiplex PCR reads in MiXCR, keeping a single row per CDR3 protein. The sample includes hundreds of thousands of distinct CDR3 sequences, about 15% seen only once; the top ten take roughly 13%. Disease lasting under 3 months, a NOSPECS grade of at least 4, and a Clinical Activity Score of at least 3 were features of the ophthalmopathy patients. Patients were excluded because of uncontrolled infection, other autoimmune disease, pregnancy or lactation. This clonotype was found many times. Its antigen is as yet unknown. Study conclusions and caveats: Blood also held most thyroid clonotypes expanded beyond 0.001. Progression to ophthalmopathy was predicted a median of roughly 6.5 months early.

This sequence originates from a man between 18 and 29 years old with Graves' ophthalmopathy. Sample: blood.

The CDR3 DNA sequence: TGCAGTGCTAGGTACTTCTTAACGGGAAACTACGAGCAGTACTTC. Amino acid sequence: CSARYFLTGNYEQYF. V usage is TRBV20-1 and J usage is TRBJ2-7; D perhaps matches TRBD2 (5 bases). V was trimmed by 3 bases and J by 3 bases, leaving 18 bases between them. Germline loops: CDR1 DFQATT, CDR2 SNEGSKA (reference sequence). This CDR3 comprises 15 residues.